This TCR beta chain was sequenced in a study of blood T cell repertoires in COVID-19 (dated by TCRdb to 2018 to 2020). At the level of the whole study: Samples from collaborators originated in the United States, Italy and Spain and spanned both the acute and convalescent phases of COVID-19. The prospective study material was composed of cDNA or gDNA derived from T cells, B-cell-depleted T cells, or PBMCs. Deeply sampled blood TCRbeta repertoires from subjects exposed to, actively infected with, or recovered from COVID-19 were included in the dataset. A freely available public database, intended as a resource for researchers studying the immune response to SARS-CoV-2, is where the repertoires were released. The samples were drawn from the first 160 participants of the ongoing ImmuneRACE study and from some 1,300 subjects provided by 6 global collaborators. Nearly every sample came with metadata listing a de-identified subject ID, COVID-19 status, age in years and sex. Where HLA class I and class II types were available, the types were taken from metadata supplied by the sample provider, not from assay-based typing.

The CDR3, cysteine through phenylalanine, is 14 amino acids long. The retained sequence is limited to the CDR3, 42 bases, with the frame set at the first base. CDR1 and CDR2 were assigned from the germline V gene (reference sequence) as MNHNY and SVGAGI. Between the V and J ends, shortened by 2 bases and 4 bases respectively, the junction contains 11 bases. Overall study results and their limits: The quantity of clinical and demographic metadata differed by source and by participant and was supplied without curation.

TCRbeta CDR3 regions were amplified from genomic DNA by means of the immunoSEQ Assay, a bias-controlled multiplex PCR. In the original analysis: Nucleated cell counts per sample were estimated from amplification of reference gene primers within the assay. To quantify the absolute abundance of each unique TCRbeta CDR3 rearrangement, sequence reads were collapsed and filtered. For each sample, productive Simpson clonality was calculated by taking the square root of Simpson's diversity index across productive rearrangements. TCRdb retrieved this table from immuneACCESS and kept in-frame rearrangements only. Not all clones are present; in checked studies, unresolved V genes account for under half, and no reason is known for the remainder. V, J and clone size derive from that table, while D and trimming were established from the DNA sequence. The sample table lists about 200,000 clones, 80% of them with a count of one. About 5.5% of the sample is held by the ten biggest clonotypes.

Details on this clone: Its cognate antigen has yet to be identified. Per-base qualities were not stored, and no clone one base away is much larger.

The collaborating institutions used their own protocols to collect whole blood in K2EDTA tubes. For TCRbeta analysis, collaborators shipped samples in one of three forms: frozen whole blood, isolated PBMCs, or DNA extracted from either of those sample types. The chain was built from TRBV6-6 and TRBJ1-2; the D segment could be TRBD1, given 6 matching bases. This clonotype was obtained from a woman in her 70s with acute or convalescent COVID-19. The sequenced sample consisted of peripheral blood. The encoded CDR3 is CASSYGQGTYGYTF. The DNA reads as follows: TGTGCCAGCAGTTACGGGCAGGGGACCTATGGCTACACCTTC.